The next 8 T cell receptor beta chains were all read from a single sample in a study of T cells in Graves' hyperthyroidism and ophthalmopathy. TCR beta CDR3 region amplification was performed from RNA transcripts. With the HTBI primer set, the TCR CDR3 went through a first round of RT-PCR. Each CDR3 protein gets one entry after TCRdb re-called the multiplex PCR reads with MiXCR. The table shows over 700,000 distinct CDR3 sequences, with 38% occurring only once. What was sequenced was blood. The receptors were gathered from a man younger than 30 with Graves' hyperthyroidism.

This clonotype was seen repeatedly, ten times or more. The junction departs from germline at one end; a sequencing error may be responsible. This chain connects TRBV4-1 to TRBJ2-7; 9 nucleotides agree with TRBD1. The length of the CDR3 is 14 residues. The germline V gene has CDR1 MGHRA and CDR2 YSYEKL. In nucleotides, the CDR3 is TGTGCCAGCAGCCAAGGGACAGGGCCCTACGAGCAGTACTTC. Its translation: CASSQGTGPYEQYF.

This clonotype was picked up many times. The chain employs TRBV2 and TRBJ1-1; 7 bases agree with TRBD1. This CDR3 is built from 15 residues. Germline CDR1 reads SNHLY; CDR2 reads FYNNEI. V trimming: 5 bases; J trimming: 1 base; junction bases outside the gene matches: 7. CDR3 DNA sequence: TGTGCCAGCAGTCGCCCGGACAGGAGGAACACTGAAGCTTTCTTT. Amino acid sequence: CASSRPDRRNTEAFF.

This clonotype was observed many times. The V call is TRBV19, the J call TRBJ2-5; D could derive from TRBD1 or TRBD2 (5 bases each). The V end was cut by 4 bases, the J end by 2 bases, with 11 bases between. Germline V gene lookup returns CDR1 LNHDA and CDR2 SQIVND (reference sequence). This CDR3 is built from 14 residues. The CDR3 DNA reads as TGTGCCAGTAGTAGGGGACCCTTTCAAGAGACCCAGTACTTC. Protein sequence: CASSRGPFQETQYF.

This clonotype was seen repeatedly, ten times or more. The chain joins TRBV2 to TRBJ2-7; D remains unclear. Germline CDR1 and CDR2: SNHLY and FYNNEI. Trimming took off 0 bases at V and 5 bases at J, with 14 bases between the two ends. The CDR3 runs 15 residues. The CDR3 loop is CASSEAEGKRDEQYF. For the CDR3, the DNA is TGTGCCAGCAGTGAAGCCGAAGGCAAAAGGGACGAGCAGTACTTC.

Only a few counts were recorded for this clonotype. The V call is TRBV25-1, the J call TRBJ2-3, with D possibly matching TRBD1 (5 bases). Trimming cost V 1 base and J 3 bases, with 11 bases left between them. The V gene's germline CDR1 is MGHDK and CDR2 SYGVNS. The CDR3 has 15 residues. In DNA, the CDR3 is TGTGCCAGCAGTGAATCGGTCAGGGCTACAGATACGCAGTATTTT. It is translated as CASSESVRATDTQYF.

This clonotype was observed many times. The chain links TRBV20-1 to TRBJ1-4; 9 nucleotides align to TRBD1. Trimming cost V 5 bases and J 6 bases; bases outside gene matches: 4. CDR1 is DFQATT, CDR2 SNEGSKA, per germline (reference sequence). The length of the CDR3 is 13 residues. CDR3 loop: CSAQQGADEKLFF. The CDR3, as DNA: TGCAGTGCTCAACAGGGGGCGGATGAAAAACTGTTTTTT.

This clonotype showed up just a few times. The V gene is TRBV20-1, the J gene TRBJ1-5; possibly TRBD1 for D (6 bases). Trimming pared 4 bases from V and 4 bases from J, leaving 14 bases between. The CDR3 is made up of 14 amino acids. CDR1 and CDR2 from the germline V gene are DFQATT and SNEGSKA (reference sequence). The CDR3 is CSATSLQGNQPQHF. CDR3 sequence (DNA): TGCAGTGCTACCTCCCTACAGGGAAATCAGCCCCAGCATTTT.

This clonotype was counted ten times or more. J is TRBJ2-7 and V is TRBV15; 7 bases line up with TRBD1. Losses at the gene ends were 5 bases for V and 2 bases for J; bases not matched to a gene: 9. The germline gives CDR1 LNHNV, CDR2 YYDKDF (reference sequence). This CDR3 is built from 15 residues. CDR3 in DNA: TGTGCCACCAGCTCAAAGGGGGCGTTAGCCTACGAGCAGTACTTC. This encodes CATSSKGALAYEQYF.